This entry lists 14 T cell receptor beta chains sequenced from one sample in a study of blood T cell repertoires in COVID-19. Method: immunoSEQ multiplex PCR; TCRdb's copy keeps in-frame clones and lacks some. This repertoire shows hundreds of thousands of clones, around 89% found once; its top ten account for roughly 1.1%. Sequencing was carried out using PBMCs or T cells enriched from blood (not recorded which). These receptors were collected from a man younger than 40 who had recovered from COVID-19.

The V and J genes are TRBV5-4 and TRBJ2-5; D might be TRBD1 (6 bases). V dropped 0 bases and J dropped 1 base, with 7 bases sitting between them. This CDR3 has 14 residues. The germline V gene encodes CDR1 SGHNT and CDR2 YYREEE (reference sequence). Here the CDR3 reads CASSLEDSQETQYF. In nucleotides, the CDR3 is TGTGCCAGCAGCTTGGAGGACAGCCAAGAGACCCAGTACTTC.

This clone was observed a few times. The chain links TRBV5-4 to TRBJ2-4; TRBD2 is a possible D gene (5 bases). CDR3 length: 15 residues. Germline values: CDR1 SGHNT, CDR2 YYREEE (reference sequence). V lost 0 bases and J lost 3, with 10 bases in between. The CDR3 region has the DNA TGTGCCAGCAGCTTGGCTGGACTCGGCAAAAACATTCAGTACTTC. This gives the protein CASSLAGLGKNIQYF.

V usage is TRBV6-4 and J usage is TRBJ1-5, with 7 positions matching TRBD1. V lost 7 bases and J lost 4; bases outside the gene matches: 19. Per the germline V gene, CDR1 is MRHNA and CDR2 is SNTAGT. This CDR3 has 18 residues. The DNA for the CDR3 is TGTGCCAGCAATACAACTTATAACAGGGGAAAAGGAAATCAGCCCCAGCATTTT. As protein: CASNTTYNRGKGNQPQHF.

This rearrangement joins TRBV6-6 to TRBJ1-1; D possibly corresponds to TRBD1 (6 bases). Germline CDR1 MNHNY, CDR2 SVGAGI (reference sequence). The CDR3 has 17 residues. Trimming pared 5 bases from V and 4 bases from J, leaving 23 bases between. The CDR3 DNA follows: TGTGCCAGCAGTCCGAGAGGGGCAGGGGCGTACGTCACTGAAGCTTTCTTT. It is translated as CASSPRGAGAYVTEAFF.

The V gene is TRBV10-3, the J gene TRBJ2-2, with D perhaps TRBD2 (5 bases). The CDR3 is made up of 13 amino acids. V lost 6 bases, J lost 5 bases, and 10 bases lay in between. Germline V gene lookup returns CDR1 ENHRY and CDR2 SYGVKD. The CDR3 DNA is TGTGCCATCAGAGGAGGCGGTACCGGGGAGCTGTTTTTT. Translation: CAIRGGGTGELFF.

The chain recombines TRBV5-1 with TRBJ2-1, with D uncertain. CDR1 and CDR2 (germline): SGHRS, YFSETQ. V lost 1 base and J 7 bases, leaving 6 bases between the germline ends. The CDR3 runs to 12 residues. The CDR3 DNA reads TGCGCCAGCAGCTTGAACATGAATGAGCAGTTCTTC. It codes for CASSLNMNEQFF.

The chain has TRBV4-1 and TRBJ1-1; 8 bases map to TRBD1. V dropped 3 bases and J dropped 4; count of bases not matched to a gene: 4. Germline CDR1 is MGHRA and CDR2 is YSYEKL. There are 14 residues in the CDR3. CDR3 bases: TGCGCCAGCAGCCAGGTCACAGGGGGCACTGAAGCTTTCTTT. This codes for CASSQVTGGTEAFF.

The CDR3 region is CASSFFPPGSGLYEQYF. CDR3 in DNA: TGTGCCAGCAGTTTTTTCCCCCCTGGCAGCGGACTCTACGAGCAGTACTTC. V gene TRBV28 combines with J gene TRBJ2-7; maybe TRBD2 (5 bases). V was clipped by 3 bases and J by 3 bases, with 21 bases between them. Germline values: CDR1 MDHEN, CDR2 SYDVKM. There are 17 residues in the CDR3.

The chain uses TRBV2 and TRBJ1-5; tentative D call: TRBD1 (5 bases). This CDR3 is built from 12 residues. Germline V lookup: CDR1 SNHLY, CDR2 FYNNEI. V was trimmed by 7 bases and J by 4 bases, leaving 8 bases between them. The CDR3 reads CASKEGNQPQHF. As DNA, the CDR3 is TGTGCCAGCAAGGAGGGGAATCAGCCCCAGCATTTT.

This clone was recorded only once. The J gene is TRBJ1-4, the V gene TRBV4-1, with 9 bases lining up with TRBD1. V lost 0 bases and J lost 3; bases outside the gene matches: 14. Germline loops: CDR1 MGHRA, CDR2 YSYEKL. This CDR3 is 20 amino acids long. The chain's CDR3 is CASSQEAAGTGRIPNEKLFF. As DNA, the CDR3 is TGCGCCAGCAGCCAAGAAGCCGCCGGGACAGGGAGAATTCCTAATGAAAAACTGTTTTTT.

CDR3 DNA sequence: TGTGCCAGCAGCTTAGGCCGACAGGGGGCAAACACCGGGGAGCTGTTTTTT. This encodes CASSLGRQGANTGELFF. The chain employs TRBV7-9 and TRBJ2-2; 10 bases line up with TRBD1. CDR1 is SEHNR, CDR2 FQNEAQ, per germline (reference sequence). The CDR3 runs to 17 residues. V trimming: 1 base; J trimming: 2 bases; junction bases outside the gene matches: 4.

V usage is TRBV5-1 and J usage is TRBJ2-2; 7 bases align to TRBD2. V dropped 0 bases and J dropped 10; count of bases not matched to a gene: 9. Germline V gene lookup returns CDR1 SGHRS and CDR2 YFSETQ. The CDR3 has 15 residues. CDR3 loop: CASSLGASGLVELFF. The CDR3 bases are TGCGCCAGCAGCTTGGGGGCTAGCGGTTTGGTGGAGCTGTTTTTT.

J is TRBJ1-2 and V is TRBV4-2; 7 bases agree with TRBD1. CDR3 length: 14 residues. V was pared by 1 base and J by 8 bases, with 7 bases of the junction left unmatched. Germline CDR1 LGHNA, CDR2 YNFKEQ. CDR3 in DNA: TGTGCCAGCAGCCAAGGTAGACAGGGTCTCGGCTACACCTTC. Translation: CASSQGRQGLGYTF.

The J gene is TRBJ2-5, the V gene TRBV6-5; no reliable D call. The germline gives CDR1 MNHEY, CDR2 SVGAGI. V shed 5 bases and J shed 1 base, with 8 bases lying between them. The CDR3 totals 13 residues. CDR3 loop: CASSPPGQETQYF. The CDR3 DNA reads TGTGCCAGCAGTCCCCCGGGCCAAGAGACCCAGTACTTC.